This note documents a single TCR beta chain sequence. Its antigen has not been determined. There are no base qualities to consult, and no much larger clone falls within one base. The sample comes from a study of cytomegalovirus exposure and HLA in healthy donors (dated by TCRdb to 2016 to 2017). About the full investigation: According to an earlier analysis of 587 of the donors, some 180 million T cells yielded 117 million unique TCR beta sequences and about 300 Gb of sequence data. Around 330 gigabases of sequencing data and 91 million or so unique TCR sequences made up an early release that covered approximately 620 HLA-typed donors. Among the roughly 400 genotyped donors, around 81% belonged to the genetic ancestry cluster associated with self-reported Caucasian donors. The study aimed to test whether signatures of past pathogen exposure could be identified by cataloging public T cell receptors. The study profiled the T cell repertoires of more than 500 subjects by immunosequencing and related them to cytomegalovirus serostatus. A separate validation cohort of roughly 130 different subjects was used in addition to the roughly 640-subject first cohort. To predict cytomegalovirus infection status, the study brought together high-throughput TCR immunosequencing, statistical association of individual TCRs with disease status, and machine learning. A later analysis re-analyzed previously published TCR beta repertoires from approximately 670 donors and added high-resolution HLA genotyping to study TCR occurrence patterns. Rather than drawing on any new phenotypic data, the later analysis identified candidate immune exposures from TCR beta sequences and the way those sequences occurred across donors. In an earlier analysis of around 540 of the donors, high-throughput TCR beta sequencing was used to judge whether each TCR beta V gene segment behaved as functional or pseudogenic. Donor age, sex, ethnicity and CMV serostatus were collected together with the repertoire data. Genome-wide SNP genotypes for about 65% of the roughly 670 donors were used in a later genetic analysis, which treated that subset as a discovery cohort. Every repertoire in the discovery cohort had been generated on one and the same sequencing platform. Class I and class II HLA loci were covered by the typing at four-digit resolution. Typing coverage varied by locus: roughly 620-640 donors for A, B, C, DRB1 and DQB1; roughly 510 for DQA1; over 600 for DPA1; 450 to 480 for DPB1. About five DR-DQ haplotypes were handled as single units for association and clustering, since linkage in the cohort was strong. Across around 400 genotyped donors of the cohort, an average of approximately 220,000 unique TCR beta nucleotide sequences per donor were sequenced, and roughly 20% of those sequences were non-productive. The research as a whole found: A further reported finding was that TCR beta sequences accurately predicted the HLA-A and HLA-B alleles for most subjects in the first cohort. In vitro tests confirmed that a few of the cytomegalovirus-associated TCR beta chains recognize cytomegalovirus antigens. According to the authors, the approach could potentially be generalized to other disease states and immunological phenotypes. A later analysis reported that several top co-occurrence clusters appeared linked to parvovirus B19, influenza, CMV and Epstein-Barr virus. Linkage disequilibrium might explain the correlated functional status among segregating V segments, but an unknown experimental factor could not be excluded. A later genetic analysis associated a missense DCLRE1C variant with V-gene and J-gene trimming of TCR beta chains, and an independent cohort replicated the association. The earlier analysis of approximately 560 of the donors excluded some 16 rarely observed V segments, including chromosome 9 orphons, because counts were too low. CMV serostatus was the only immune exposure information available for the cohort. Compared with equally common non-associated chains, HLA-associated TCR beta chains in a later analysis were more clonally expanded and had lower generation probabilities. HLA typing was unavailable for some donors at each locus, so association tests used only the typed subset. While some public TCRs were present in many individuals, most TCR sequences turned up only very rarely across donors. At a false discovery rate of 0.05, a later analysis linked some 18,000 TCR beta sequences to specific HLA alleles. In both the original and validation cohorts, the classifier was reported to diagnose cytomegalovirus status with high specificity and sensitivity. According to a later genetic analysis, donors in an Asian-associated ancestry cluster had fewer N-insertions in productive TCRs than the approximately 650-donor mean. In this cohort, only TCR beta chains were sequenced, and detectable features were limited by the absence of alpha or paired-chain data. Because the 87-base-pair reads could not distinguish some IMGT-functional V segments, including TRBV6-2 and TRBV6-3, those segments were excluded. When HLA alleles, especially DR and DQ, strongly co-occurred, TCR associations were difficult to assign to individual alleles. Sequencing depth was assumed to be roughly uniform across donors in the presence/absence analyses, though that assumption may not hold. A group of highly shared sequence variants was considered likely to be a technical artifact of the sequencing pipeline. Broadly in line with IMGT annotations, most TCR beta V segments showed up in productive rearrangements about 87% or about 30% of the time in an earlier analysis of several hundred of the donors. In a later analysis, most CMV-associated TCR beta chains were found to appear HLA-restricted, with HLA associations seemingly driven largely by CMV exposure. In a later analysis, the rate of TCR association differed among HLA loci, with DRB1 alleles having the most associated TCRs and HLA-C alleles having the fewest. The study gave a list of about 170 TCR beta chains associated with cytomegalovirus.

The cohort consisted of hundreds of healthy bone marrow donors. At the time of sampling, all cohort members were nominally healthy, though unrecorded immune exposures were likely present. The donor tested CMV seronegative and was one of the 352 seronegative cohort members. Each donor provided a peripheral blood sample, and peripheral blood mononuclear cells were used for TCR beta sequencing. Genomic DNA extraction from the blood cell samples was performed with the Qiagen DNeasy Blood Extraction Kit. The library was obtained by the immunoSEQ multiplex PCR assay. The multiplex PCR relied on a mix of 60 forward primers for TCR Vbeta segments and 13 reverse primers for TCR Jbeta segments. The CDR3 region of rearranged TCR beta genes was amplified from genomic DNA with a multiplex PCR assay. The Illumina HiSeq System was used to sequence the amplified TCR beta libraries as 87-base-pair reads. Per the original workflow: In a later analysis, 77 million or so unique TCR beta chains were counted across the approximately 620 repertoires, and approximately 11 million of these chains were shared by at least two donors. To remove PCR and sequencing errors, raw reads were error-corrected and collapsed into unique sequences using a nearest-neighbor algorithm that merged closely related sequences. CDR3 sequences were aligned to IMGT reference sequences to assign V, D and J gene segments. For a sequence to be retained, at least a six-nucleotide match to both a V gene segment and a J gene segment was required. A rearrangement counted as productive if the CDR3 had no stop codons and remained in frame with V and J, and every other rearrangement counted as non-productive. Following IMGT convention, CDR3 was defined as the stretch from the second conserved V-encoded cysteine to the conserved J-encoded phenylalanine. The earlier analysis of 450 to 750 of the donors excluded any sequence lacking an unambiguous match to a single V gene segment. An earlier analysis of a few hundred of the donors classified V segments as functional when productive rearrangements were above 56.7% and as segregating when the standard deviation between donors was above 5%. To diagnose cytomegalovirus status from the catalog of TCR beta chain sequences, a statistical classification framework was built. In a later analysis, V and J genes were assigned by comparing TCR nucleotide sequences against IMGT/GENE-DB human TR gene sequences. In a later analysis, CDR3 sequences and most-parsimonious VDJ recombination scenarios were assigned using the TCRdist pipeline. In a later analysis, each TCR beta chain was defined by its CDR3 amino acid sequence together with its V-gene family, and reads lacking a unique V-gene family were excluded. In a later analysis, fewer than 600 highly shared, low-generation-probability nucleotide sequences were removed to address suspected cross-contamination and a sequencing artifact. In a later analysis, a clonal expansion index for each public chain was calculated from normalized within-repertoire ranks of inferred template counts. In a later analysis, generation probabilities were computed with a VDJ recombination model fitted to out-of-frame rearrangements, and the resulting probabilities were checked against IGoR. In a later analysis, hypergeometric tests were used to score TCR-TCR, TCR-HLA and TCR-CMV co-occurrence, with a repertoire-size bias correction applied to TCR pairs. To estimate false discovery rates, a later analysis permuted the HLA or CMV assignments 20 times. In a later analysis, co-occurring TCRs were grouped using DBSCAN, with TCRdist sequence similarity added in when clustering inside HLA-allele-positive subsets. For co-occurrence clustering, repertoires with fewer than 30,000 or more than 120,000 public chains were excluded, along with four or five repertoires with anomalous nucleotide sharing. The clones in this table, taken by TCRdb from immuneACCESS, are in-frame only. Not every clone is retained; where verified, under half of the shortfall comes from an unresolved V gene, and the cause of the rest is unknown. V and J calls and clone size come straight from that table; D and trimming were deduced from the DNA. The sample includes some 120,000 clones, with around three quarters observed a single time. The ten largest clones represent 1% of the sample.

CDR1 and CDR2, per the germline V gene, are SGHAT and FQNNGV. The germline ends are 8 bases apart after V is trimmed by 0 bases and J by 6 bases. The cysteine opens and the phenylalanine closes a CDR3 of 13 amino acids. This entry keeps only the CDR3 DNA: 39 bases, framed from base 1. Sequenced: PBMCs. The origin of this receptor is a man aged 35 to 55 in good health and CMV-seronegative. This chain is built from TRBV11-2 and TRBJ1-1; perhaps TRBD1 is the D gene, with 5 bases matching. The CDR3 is CASSLDRGAEAFF. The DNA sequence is TGTGCCAGCAGCTTAGATAGGGGCGCTGAAGCTTTCTTT. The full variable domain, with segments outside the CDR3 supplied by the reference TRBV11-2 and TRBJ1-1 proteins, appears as EAGVAQSPRYKIIEKRQSVAFWCNPISGHATLYWYQQILGQGPKLLIQFQNNGVVDDSQLPKDRFSAERLKGVDSTLKIQPAKLEDSAVYLCASSLDRGAEAFFGQGTRLTVV.